Below, one T cell receptor beta chain is given with its context. Antigen: not known. This sample was taken from a study of tumor-infiltrating lymphocytes in localized non-small cell lung cancer. Study-wide background: Some samples were collected after neoadjuvant chemotherapy; smokers, never-smokers and several histologies were included.

V was pared by 4 bases and J by 1 base, with 1 base of the junction left unmatched. The CDR3 is made up of 14 amino acids. The germline gives CDR1 SNHLY, CDR2 FYNNEI. Study-level points and caveats: Each assay used a separate piece of the same tissue. Not all patients were TCR sequenced, owing to tissue quantity. No T-cell fraction difference was seen between IM1 and IM2 tumors.

Produced via immunoSEQ multiplex PCR; TCRdb's table is partial and in-frame only. The sample lists about 13,000 clones, under 70% occurring once. This chain uses TRBV2 with TRBJ2-7; 10 bases are shared with TRBD1. The sequenced material came from lung tumor tissue. This sequence was found in a human donor with non-small cell lung cancer. The CDR3 here is CASSGTGGSYEQYF. In DNA form, the CDR3 reads TGTGCCAGCAGTGGGACAGGGGGTTCCTACGAGCAGTACTTC.